Presented here are 32 T cell receptor beta chains from one specimen sequenced in a study of T-cell reconstitution after alpha-beta-depleted transplantation in children. It was with unique molecular identifiers that the TCRbeta library was prepared. TCRdb reanalysed the PCR reads using MiXCR and keeps one entry per CDR3 protein. Of 500,000 to 750,000 distinct CDR3 sequences in the sample, around 13% were seen once. This specimen consisted of PBMCs, mostly from graft donor cells, obtained 360 days after TCRalphabeta/CD19-depleted stem cell transplant. Receptor source: a male patient aged 10 to 17 who had a stem cell transplant for acute myeloid leukemia, so the T cells may come from the graft donor.

This clonotype has just a few counts. The rearrangement uses TRBV28 and TRBJ2-7; 11 nucleotides match TRBD2. The CDR3 consists of 17 residues. Germline V gene lookup returns CDR1 MDHEN and CDR2 SYDVKM. The trim removed 5 bases at V and 0 bases at J, leaving 9 bases unmatched. Here the CDR3 reads CASSDPGTSGLSYEQYF. In DNA form, the CDR3 reads TGTGCCAGCAGTGATCCTGGGACTAGCGGTCTCTCCTACGAGCAGTACTTC.

V usage is TRBV4-2 and J usage is TRBJ1-1; D unresolved. The V gene's germline CDR1 is LGHNA and CDR2 YNFKEQ. The CDR3 has 13 residues. The V and J ends lost 1 base and 6 bases respectively, with 9 bases between them. Here the CDR3 DNA reads TGTGCCAGCAGCCAAGTAATAGTCGCTGAAGCTTTCTTT. Amino acid sequence: CASSQVIVAEAFF.

The J gene is TRBJ2-7, the V gene TRBV6-5; D call uncertain. The CDR3 length is 13 residues. Germline lookup yields CDR1 MNHEY and CDR2 SVGAGI. V was trimmed by 0 bases and J by 0 bases, leaving 3 bases between them. CDR3: CASSYSNSYEQYF. The CDR3 DNA reads TGTGCCAGCAGTTACTCGAACTCCTACGAGCAGTACTTC.

For the CDR3, the DNA is TGCAGTGCCGAACGGGGCGGTCTTGGGGAGACCCAGTACTTC. Its translation: CSAERGGLGETQYF. V and J are TRBV20-1 and TRBJ2-5; D may match TRBD1 or TRBD2 (5 bases each). The germline gives CDR1 DFQATT, CDR2 SNEGSKA (reference sequence). The CDR3 is 14 amino acids. V lost 6 bases and J 5 bases, leaving 19 bases between the germline ends.

The chain recombines TRBV19 with TRBJ1-1; D gene ambiguous. The CDR3 covers 15 residues. Looked up from germline, CDR1 is LNHDA and CDR2 is SQIVND (reference sequence). V was cut by 10 bases and J by 0 bases, with 18 bases left in between. DNA of the CDR3: TGTGCCACCCGAAGGGCCTGGCAGATGAACACTGAAGCTTTCTTT. As protein: CATRRAWQMNTEAFF.

CDR3 amino acids: CSVQGEGTDTQYF. CDR3 coding DNA: TGCAGCGTTCAGGGGGAAGGCACAGATACGCAGTATTTT. The V gene is TRBV29-1, the J gene TRBJ2-3; 7 nucleotides match TRBD1. This CDR3 spans 13 amino acids. Germline CDR1 and CDR2: SQVTM and ANQGSEA. V gave up 5 bases and J gave up 1 base; unmatched junction bases: 3.

In this sample, this clonotype turned up a few times. The genes are TRBV2 and TRBJ2-7; TRBD2 aligns across 10 bases. Germline V gene data show CDR1 as SNHLY and CDR2 as FYNNEI. The CDR3 totals 17 residues. V shed 3 bases, J shed 2 bases, and the junction held 10 bases outside the gene matches. CDR3 in amino acids: CASSDSRLAGDPYEQYF. The CDR3 DNA sequence: TGTGCCAGCAGTGACAGTCGCCTAGCGGGGGACCCCTACGAGCAGTACTTC.

This clonotype was seen at least ten times. This sequence joins TRBV25-1 and TRBJ1-5; no firm D call. The CDR3 contains 14 residues. The ends were cut back, 4 bases at V and 7 bases at J, with 14 bases in the middle. Germline CDR1 reads MGHDK; CDR2 reads SYGVNS. The CDR3 protein is CASSAVESFQPQHF. Written as DNA, the CDR3 is TGTGCCAGCAGTGCCGTTGAAAGTTTCCAGCCCCAGCATTTT.

The V call is TRBV18, the J call TRBJ2-7; TRBD2 matches at 14 bases. With V trimmed by 2 bases and J by 4 bases, 7 bases remained unmatched. The CDR3 contains 17 residues. Germline V gene sequence: CDR1 KGHSH, CDR2 LQKENI. CDR3 sequence: CASSPWGLAGVVYEQYF. CDR3 sequence (DNA): TGTGCCAGCTCACCATGGGGACTAGCGGGAGTTGTGTACGAGCAGTACTTC.

V and J are TRBV7-6 and TRBJ2-1; the match to TRBD2 covers 10 bases. The CDR3 is made up of 16 amino acids. The V gene end was trimmed by 0 bases and the J gene end by 7 bases; junction bases not matched to a gene: 6. CDR1 is SGHVS, CDR2 FNYEAQ, per germline. This chain's CDR3 is CASSLAGTSARNEQFF. In DNA form, the CDR3 reads TGTGCCAGCAGCTTAGCGGGGACTAGCGCCAGGAATGAGCAGTTCTTC. The full variable domain, in which reference TRBV7-6 and TRBJ2-1 provide the parts outside the CDR3, is GAGVSQSPRYKVTKRGQDVALRCDPISGHVSLYWYRQALGQGPEFLTYFNYEAQQDKSGLPNDRFSAERPEGSISTLTIQRTEQRDSAMYRCASSLAGTSARNEQFFGPGTRLTVL.

The chain joins TRBV5-1 to TRBJ2-7; 14 bases line up with TRBD2. The junction had 3 bases not matched to a gene; V was cut back by 6 bases and J by 4 bases. The CDR3 runs 14 residues. Germline-derived CDR1 and CDR2 are SGHRS and YFSETQ. CDR3 loop: CASTGLAGEYEQYF. The CDR3 nucleotides are TGCGCCAGCACGGGACTAGCGGGAGAGTACGAGCAGTACTTC.

V is TRBV28 and J is TRBJ2-6, with D unresolved. Germline V lookup: CDR1 MDHEN, CDR2 SYDVKM. This CDR3 has 14 amino acids. V was cut by 6 bases and J by 2 bases, with 8 bases left in between. This chain's CDR3 is CASRPPPGANVLTF. DNA for the CDR3: TGTGCCAGCAGACCCCCACCTGGGGCCAACGTCCTGACTTTC.

This clonotype was counted a few times. This chain connects TRBV29-1 to TRBJ2-2; TRBD2 matches 10 bases. Germline values: CDR1 SQVTM, CDR2 ANQGSEA. Unmatched junction bases numbered 6, after V lost 7 bases and J lost 1 base. The CDR3 length is 15 residues. The CDR3 DNA reads TGCAGCGCTCCCCGGACTAGCGGGAACACCGGGGAGCTGTTTTTT. Amino acid sequence: CSAPRTSGNTGELFF.

This clonotype has more than one count but fewer than ten. V is TRBV20-1 and J is TRBJ2-5; 13 nucleotides agree with TRBD2. CDR1 DFQATT and CDR2 SNEGSKA come from the germline V gene (reference sequence). Losses at the gene ends were 5 bases for V and 4 bases for J; bases not matched to a gene: 1. CDR3 length: 13 residues. The CDR3 loop reads CSARTSGRETQYF. CDR3 DNA: TGCAGTGCTCGGACTAGCGGGAGAGAGACCCAGTACTTC.

This clonotype was counted ten times or more. The rearrangement links TRBV12-3 or TRBV12-4 to TRBJ2-1; D possibly corresponds to TRBD1 (5 bases). Trimming cost V 5 bases and J 9 bases, with 23 bases left between them. CDR3 length: 16 amino acids. For the CDR3, the DNA is TGTGCCAGCAGTCCACCTCAGGGTAGCTTTCCTTCTGAGCAGTTCTTC. As protein: CASSPPQGSFPSEQFF.

This clonotype was seen many times. The gene calls are TRBV28 and TRBJ2-1, with D unresolved. V gave up 2 bases and J gave up 10 bases, with 12 bases separating them. This CDR3 has 13 amino acids. Germline V CDR1 and CDR2: MDHEN, SYDVKM. The CDR3 is CASSLNLDLEQFF. The DNA for the CDR3 is TGTGCCAGCAGTTTAAATCTAGATCTGGAGCAGTTCTTC.

This clonotype turned up a few times. The rearrangement joins TRBV5-1 to TRBJ2-1; TRBD2 agrees at 10 bases. CDR3 size: 16 residues. Germline CDR1 and CDR2: SGHRS and YFSETQ. Trimming removed 4 bases from V and 8 bases from J; junction bases left unmatched: 12. The CDR3 bases are TGCGCCAGCAGCCCCGGTGGTCTAGCGGGAGCTGATGAGCAGTTCTTC. Encoded protein: CASSPGGLAGADEQFF.

This clonotype was found a few times. The chain recombines TRBV20-1 with TRBJ1-5; a weak D match, TRBD1 (6 bases). Germline-derived CDR1 and CDR2 are DFQATT and SNEGSKA (reference sequence). V lost 2 bases and J 7 bases, leaving 18 bases between the germline ends. This CDR3 is 15 amino acids long. CDR3 sequence: CSARPSGGRGQPQHF. The CDR3 nucleotides read TGCAGTGCTAGACCCAGCGGGGGGCGCGGGCAGCCCCAGCATTTT.

CDR3 sequence reads: CASSVDRSTDTQYF. The CDR3 DNA reads as TGTGCCAGCAGTGTTGACAGGAGCACAGATACGCAGTATTTT. V usage is TRBV2 and J usage is TRBJ2-3, with D perhaps matching TRBD1 (6 bases). The CDR3 loop spans 14 amino acids. Germline V CDR1 and CDR2: SNHLY, FYNNEI. V was cut by 4 bases and J by 0 bases, with 8 bases left in between.

This clonotype showed up just a few times. V gene TRBV5-1 combines with J gene TRBJ2-1; tentative D call: TRBD2 (6 bases). The V gene lost 4 bases and the J gene lost 7 bases, with 21 bases spanning the gap. The germline V gene has CDR1 SGHRS and CDR2 YFSETQ. This CDR3 spans 16 amino acids. The CDR3 DNA follows: TGCGCCAGCAGCGAACCGGGACTTAGGGTCGAGAATGAGCAGTTCTTC. Translated: CASSEPGLRVENEQFF. Together with reference TRBV5-1 and TRBJ2-1, the CDR3 gives the full variable domain: KAGVTQTPRYLIKTRGQQVTLSCSPISGHRSVSWYQQTPGQGLQFLFEYFSETQRNKGNFPGRFSGRQFSNSRSEMNVSTLELGDSALYLCASSEPGLRVENEQFFGPGTRLTVL.

The chain links TRBV15 to TRBJ2-1; maybe TRBD2 (6 bases). This CDR3 contains 13 residues. CDR1 is LNHNV and CDR2 is YYDKDF in the germline V gene (reference sequence). Between the trimmed V and J ends, which lost 0 bases and 10 bases, there was a span of 10 bases. The CDR3 protein is CATSRDRDSEQFF. In DNA, the CDR3 is TGTGCCACCAGCAGAGATCGGGACTCCGAGCAGTTCTTC.

In its sample, this clonotype was seen many times. J is TRBJ2-1 and V is TRBV7-9; D not resolved. The germline V and J ends were trimmed by 10 bases and 0 bases, with 13 bases remaining between them. The CDR3 is 14 amino acids. Germline CDR1 is SEHNR and CDR2 is FQNEAQ (reference sequence). CDR3 bases: TGTGCCACCGGAGCCCTAAGCTCCTACAATGAGCAGTTCTTC. This codes for CATGALSSYNEQFF.

Many counts were recorded for this clonotype. The V gene is TRBV5-1, the J gene TRBJ2-4, with D maybe TRBD1 (6 bases). Germline V CDR1 and CDR2: SGHRS, YFSETQ. Trimming took 0 bases from V and 8 from J, leaving 12 bases between them. This CDR3 region has 14 residues. DNA of the CDR3: TGCGCCAGCAGCTTGGTACAGGGTATTTACATTCAGTACTTC. This gives the protein CASSLVQGIYIQYF. Combining the CDR3 with reference TRBV5-1 and TRBJ2-4 gives the whole variable domain KAGVTQTPRYLIKTRGQQVTLSCSPISGHRSVSWYQQTPGQGLQFLFEYFSETQRNKGNFPGRFSGRQFSNSRSEMNVSTLELGDSALYLCASSLVQGIYIQYFGAGTRLSVL.

This clonotype has at least ten counts. This sequence joins TRBV20-1 and TRBJ2-6; D unresolved. Germline CDR1 DFQATT, CDR2 SNEGSKA (reference sequence). V was clipped by 4 bases and J by 1 base, with 5 bases between them. CDR3 length: 13 residues. In nucleotides, the CDR3 is TGCAGTGCTATGGGGTCTGGGGCCAACGTCCTGACTTTC. It codes for CSAMGSGANVLTF.

The gene calls are TRBV6-1 and TRBJ2-1; 7 nucleotides match TRBD1. After removal of 6 bases from V and 2 bases from J, the junction contained 7 bases not matched to a gene. The CDR3 sequence is 15 residues long. Germline V gene data show CDR1 as MNHNS and CDR2 as SASEGT. CDR3 bases: TGTGCCAGCAGCCCGGACAGGTTCCCCTACAATGAGCAGTTCTTC. As protein: CASSPDRFPYNEQFF.

This clonotype turned up a few times. This chain connects TRBV20-1 to TRBJ2-5; 7 nucleotides line up with TRBD2. The V and J ends lost 2 bases and 3 bases, in that order; junction bases with no gene match: 6. The CDR3 runs 14 residues. From germline, CDR1 is DFQATT and CDR2 SNEGSKA (reference sequence). CDR3 bases: TGCAGTGCTAGACGGCCGGGAGGAAAAGAGACCCAGTACTTC. Residues: CSARRPGGKETQYF.

This clonotype appeared many times. This chain connects TRBV28 to TRBJ2-1; no clear D gene. Between the trimmed V and J ends, which lost 5 bases and 0 bases, there was a span of 17 bases. The CDR3 loop spans 17 amino acids. Germline V CDR1 and CDR2: MDHEN, SYDVKM. The CDR3 DNA sequence: TGTGCCAGCAGTCCCCCGGAGTACGGTTTCTCCTACAATGAGCAGTTCTTC. It is translated as CASSPPEYGFSYNEQFF.

This clonotype has more than one count but fewer than ten. This chain connects TRBV20-1 to TRBJ2-2; the D is unclear. The V end lost 0 bases, the J end lost 1 base, and 12 bases lay between the germline ends. The CDR3 is 16 residues long. From germline, CDR1 is DFQATT and CDR2 SNEGSKA (reference sequence). CDR3: CSARDIVSGNTGELFF. CDR3 coding DNA: TGCAGTGCTAGAGATATTGTTTCGGGGAACACCGGGGAGCTGTTTTTT.

V gene TRBV5-1 combines with J gene TRBJ2-7; D uncertain. This CDR3 region has 13 residues. Looked up from germline, CDR1 is SGHRS and CDR2 is YFSETQ. The germline V and J ends were trimmed by 4 bases and 2 bases, with 10 bases remaining between them. In DNA form, the CDR3 reads TGCGCCAGCAGCATCTTAGCAACCTACGAGCAGTACTTC. As protein: CASSILATYEQYF. Variable domain in full (rest from reference TRBV5-1 and TRBJ2-7): KAGVTQTPRYLIKTRGQQVTLSCSPISGHRSVSWYQQTPGQGLQFLFEYFSETQRNKGNFPGRFSGRQFSNSRSEMNVSTLELGDSALYLCASSILATYEQYFGPGTRLTVT.

This chain joins TRBV2 and TRBJ1-6; D unresolved. CDR1 is SNHLY, CDR2 FYNNEI, per germline. The CDR3 extends over 13 amino acids. V was shortened by 6 bases and J by 14 bases, with 17 bases between the two germline ends. CDR3 sequence reads: CASSYGPITALHF. The DNA of the CDR3 is TGTGCCAGCAGCTACGGACCGATTACAGCCCTCCACTTT.

The V gene is TRBV29-1, the J gene TRBJ2-7; D is unresolved. The CDR3 loop spans 13 amino acids. Trimming removed 7 bases at V and 2 bases at J, with 15 bases between. The V gene's germline CDR1 is SQVTM and CDR2 ANQGSEA. The CDR3 loop reads CSAKGKWPYEQYF. The CDR3 bases are TGCAGCGCCAAGGGAAAATGGCCCTACGAGCAGTACTTC.

This clonotype was seen a handful of times. The V gene is TRBV15, the J gene TRBJ2-7; D may be TRBD1 (6 bases). The CDR3 runs 14 residues. Trimming left V 4 bases short and J 4 bases short, with 14 bases between. Germline V CDR1 and CDR2: LNHNV, YYDKDF (reference sequence). For the CDR3, the DNA is TGTGCCACCAGCAACAGGGCTTTTTCTTACGAGCAGTACTTC. Protein sequence: CATSNRAFSYEQYF.